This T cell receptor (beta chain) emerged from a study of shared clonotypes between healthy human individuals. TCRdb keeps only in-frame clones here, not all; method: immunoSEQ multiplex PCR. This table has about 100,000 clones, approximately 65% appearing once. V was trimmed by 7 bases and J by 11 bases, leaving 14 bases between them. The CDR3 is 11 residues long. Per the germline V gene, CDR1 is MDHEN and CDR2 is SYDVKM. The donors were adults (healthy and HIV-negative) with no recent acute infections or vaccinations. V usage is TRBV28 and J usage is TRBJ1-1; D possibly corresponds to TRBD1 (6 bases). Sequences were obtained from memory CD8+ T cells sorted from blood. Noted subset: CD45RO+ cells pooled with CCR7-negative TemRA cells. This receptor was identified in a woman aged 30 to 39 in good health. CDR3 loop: CASMADRTAFF. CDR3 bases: TGTGCCAGCATGGCCGACAGGACGGCTTTCTTT.